Listed here are 7 T cell receptor beta chains from one sample, sequenced in a study of response to subunit inactivated influenza vaccine. TCRdb recomputed calls from the RT-PCR reads with MiXCR, one row per CDR3 protein. Found here are 300,000 to 350,000 distinct CDR3 sequences, approximately 23% of them singletons; the top ten hold 10%. This sample comprised PBMCs from blood, obtained 21 months after vaccination. Source of these receptors: a man between 50 and 75 years old who received an inactivated influenza vaccine.

Only a few counts were recorded for this clonotype. This sequence joins TRBV4-2 and TRBJ1-3; no clear D. This CDR3 spans 15 amino acids. V was pared by 3 bases and J by 0 bases, with 9 bases between. Germline V gene data show CDR1 as LGHNA and CDR2 as YNFKEQ. CDR3 sequence: CASSHDFFSGNTIYF. In DNA form, the CDR3 reads TGTGCCAGCAGCCATGACTTCTTCTCTGGAAACACCATATATTTT.

The J gene is TRBJ2-5, the V gene TRBV7-2; 12 bases align to TRBD2. The length of the CDR3 is 17 residues. Germline CDR1 reads SGHTA; CDR2 reads FQGNSA. Losses at the gene ends were 2 bases for V and 5 bases for J; bases not matched to a gene: 9. CDR3 nucleotide sequence: TGTGCCAGCAGCTTAACGACTAGCGGGGGCCTGGAGGAGACCCAGTACTTC. Translation gives CASSLTTSGGLEETQYF.

The chain has TRBV7-2 and TRBJ1-1, with D possibly matching TRBD1 (5 bases). Germline V gives CDR1 SGHTA, CDR2 FQGNSA. This CDR3 has 15 residues. Trimming took off 2 bases at V and 4 bases at J, with 14 bases between the two ends. Here the CDR3 reads CASSLTRGAGTEAFF. The CDR3 DNA reads as TGTGCCAGCAGCTTAACGAGGGGCGCGGGCACTGAAGCTTTCTTT.

The CDR3 DNA reads as TGTGCCAGCAGCTGGGCTAGTACGAACACCGGGGAGCTGTTTTTT. This gives the protein CASSWASTNTGELFF. The V gene is TRBV11-1, the J gene TRBJ2-2; D is ambiguous. The V end lost 4 bases, the J end lost 0 bases, and 9 bases lay between the germline ends. The length of the CDR3 is 15 residues. Germline-derived CDR1 and CDR2 are SGHAT and FQDESV (reference sequence).

The genes are TRBV28 and TRBJ2-5, with 9 bases that match TRBD2. The CDR3 is 14 amino acids. Germline V gives CDR1 MDHEN, CDR2 SYDVKM. V was clipped by 3 bases and J by 3 bases; unmatched bases: 2. The CDR3 loop is CASSLLAGKETQYF. The CDR3 DNA is TGTGCCAGCAGTTTGCTAGCGGGGAAAGAGACCCAGTACTTC.

This rearrangement joins TRBV12-3 or TRBV12-4 to TRBJ1-2; TRBD1 matches at 7 bases. J was trimmed by 6 bases and V by 6 bases; bases with no gene match: 7. The CDR3 runs 13 residues. The CDR3 sequence is CASRRTGADGYTF. CDR3 bases: TGTGCCAGCAGACGAACAGGGGCCGATGGCTACACCTTC.

This clonotype was observed a handful of times. The chain joins TRBV4-2 to TRBJ2-6; no definite D call. V was clipped by 2 bases and J by 1 base, with 21 bases between them. The CDR3 loop spans 20 amino acids. CDR1 and CDR2 from the germline V gene are LGHNA and YNFKEQ. CDR3 nucleotide sequence: TGTGCCAGCAGCCAACTGCCACGGGCGCAGTCCCTGTCTGGGGCCAACGTCCTGACTTTC. Translation gives CASSQLPRAQSLSGANVLTF.